The clone carrying this TCR beta chain was counted a single time. Its antigen remains unidentified. The data belong to a study of Ad26.COV2.S vaccination and SARS-CoV-2 variants. Study findings and constraints: Reports say spike-specific CD8+ and CD4+ T cell responses covered substantial breadth after vaccination. The TCR breadth and depth analyses may have produced an underestimate of total T cell responses.

Trimming cost V 3 bases and J 6 bases, with 6 bases left between them. The CDR3 runs 12 residues. Germline CDR1 WNHNN, CDR2 SYGVQD (reference sequence). Indicated treatment: some 19 received Ad26.COV2.S at low or high dose, single or two shots; about 5 received placebo; per-sample allocation not given. Following the first vaccine or placebo injection, samples were taken on day 63. Wuhan-strain SARS-CoV-2 spike was expressed by the Ad26 vector that made up the vaccine. Here immunoSEQ multiplex PCR was the method, and the copy in TCRdb shows in-frame clones only, minus some. Here the sample spans over 450,000 clones, roughly nine tenths being singletons.

Specimen: peripheral blood, collected in a trial of Ad26.COV2.S vaccine versus placebo. The chain links TRBV10-1 to TRBJ1-5, with D unclear. This receptor was identified in a person between 18 and 59 years old who received the Ad26.COV2.S COVID-19 vaccine or a placebo. The CDR3 nucleotides read TGCGCCAGCAGTGATAGTGGTCAGCCCCAGCATTTT. Translating gives CASSDSGQPQHF.